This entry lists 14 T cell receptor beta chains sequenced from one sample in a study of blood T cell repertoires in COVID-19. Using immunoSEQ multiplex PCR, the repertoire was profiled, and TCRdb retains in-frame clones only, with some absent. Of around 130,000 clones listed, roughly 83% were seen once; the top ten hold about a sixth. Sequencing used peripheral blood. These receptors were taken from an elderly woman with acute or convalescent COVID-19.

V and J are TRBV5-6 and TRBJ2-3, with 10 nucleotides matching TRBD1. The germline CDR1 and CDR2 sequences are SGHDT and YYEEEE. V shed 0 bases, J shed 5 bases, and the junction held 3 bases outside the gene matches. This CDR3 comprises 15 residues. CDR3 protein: CASSLDDRGRDTQYF. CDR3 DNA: TGTGCCAGCAGCTTGGATGACAGGGGGCGAGATACGCAGTATTTT.

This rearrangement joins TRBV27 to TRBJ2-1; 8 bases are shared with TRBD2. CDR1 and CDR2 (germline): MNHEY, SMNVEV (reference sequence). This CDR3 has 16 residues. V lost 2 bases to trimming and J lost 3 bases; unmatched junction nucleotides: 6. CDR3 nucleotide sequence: TGTGCCAGCAGTTTAGTCACTAGCGGAGTCTACAATGAGCAGTTCTTC. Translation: CASSLVTSGVYNEQFF.

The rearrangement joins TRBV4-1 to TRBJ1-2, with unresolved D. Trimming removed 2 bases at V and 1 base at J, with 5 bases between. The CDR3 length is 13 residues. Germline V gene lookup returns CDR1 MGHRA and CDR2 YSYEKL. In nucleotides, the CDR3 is TGCGCCAGCAGCCAACTAGTTAACTATGGCTACACCTTC. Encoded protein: CASSQLVNYGYTF.

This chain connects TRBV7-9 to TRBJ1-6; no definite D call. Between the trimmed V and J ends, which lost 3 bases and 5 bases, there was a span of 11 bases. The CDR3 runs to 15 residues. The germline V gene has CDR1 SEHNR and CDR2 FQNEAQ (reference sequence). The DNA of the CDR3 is TGTGCCAGCAGCTTCGGAGGGCAGAATAATTCACCCCTCCACTTT. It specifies CASSFGGQNNSPLHF.

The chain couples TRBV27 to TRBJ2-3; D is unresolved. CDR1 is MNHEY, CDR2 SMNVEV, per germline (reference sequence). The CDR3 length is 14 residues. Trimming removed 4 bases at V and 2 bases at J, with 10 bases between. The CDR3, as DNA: TGTGCCAGCAGTTACCTGCGAGCCACAGATACGCAGTATTTT. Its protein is CASSYLRATDTQYF.

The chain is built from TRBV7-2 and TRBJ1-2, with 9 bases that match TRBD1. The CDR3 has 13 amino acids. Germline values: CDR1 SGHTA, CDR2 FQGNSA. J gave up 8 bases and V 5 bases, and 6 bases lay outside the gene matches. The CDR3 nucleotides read TGTGCCAGCAGCAACAGGGGGCTGGGCGGCTACACCTTC. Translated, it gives CASSNRGLGGYTF.

The CDR3 sequence: CASSLEAAANTEAFF. CDR3 DNA: TGTGCCAGCAGCTTGGAGGCGGCTGCGAACACTGAAGCTTTCTTT. The chain recombines TRBV5-4 with TRBJ1-1, with unresolved D. The CDR3 covers 15 residues. Germline CDR1 and CDR2: SGHNT and YYREEE (reference sequence). V was shortened by 0 bases and J by 1 base, with 10 bases between the two germline ends.

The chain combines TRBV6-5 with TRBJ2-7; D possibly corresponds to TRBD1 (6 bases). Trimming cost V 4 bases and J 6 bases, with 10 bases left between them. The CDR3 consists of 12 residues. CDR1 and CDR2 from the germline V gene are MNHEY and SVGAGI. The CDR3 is CASSSTGREQYF. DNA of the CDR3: TGTGCCAGCAGTTCAACAGGGCGCGAGCAGTACTTC.

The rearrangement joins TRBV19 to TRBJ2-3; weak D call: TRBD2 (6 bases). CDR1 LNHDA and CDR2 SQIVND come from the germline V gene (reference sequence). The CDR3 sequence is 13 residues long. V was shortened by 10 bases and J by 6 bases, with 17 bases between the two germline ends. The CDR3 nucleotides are TGTGCCACCAGGTGGAGGGAGTGGGATACGCAGTATTTT. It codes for CATRWREWDTQYF. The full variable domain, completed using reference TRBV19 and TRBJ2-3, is DGGITQSPKYLFRKEGQNVTLSCEQNLNHDAMYWYRQDPGQGLRLIYYSQIVNDFQKGDIAEGYSVSREKKESFPLTVTSAQKNPTAFYLCATRWREWDTQYFGPGTRLTVL.

Here the CDR3 reads CASSQVPGHGYGYTF. The CDR3 DNA sequence: TGCGCCAGCAGCCAAGTCCCGGGACACGGATATGGCTACACCTTC. This rearrangement joins TRBV4-1 to TRBJ1-2; D possibly corresponds to TRBD1 (6 bases). V lost 1 base and J lost 5, with 14 bases in between. From germline, CDR1 is MGHRA and CDR2 YSYEKL. The CDR3 is made up of 15 amino acids.

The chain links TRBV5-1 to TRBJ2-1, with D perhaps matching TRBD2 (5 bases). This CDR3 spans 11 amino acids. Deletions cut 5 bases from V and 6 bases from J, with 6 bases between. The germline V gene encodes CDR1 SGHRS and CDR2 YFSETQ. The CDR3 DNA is TGCGCCAGCAGAGGGAGCAATGAGCAGTTCTTC. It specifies CASRGSNEQFF.

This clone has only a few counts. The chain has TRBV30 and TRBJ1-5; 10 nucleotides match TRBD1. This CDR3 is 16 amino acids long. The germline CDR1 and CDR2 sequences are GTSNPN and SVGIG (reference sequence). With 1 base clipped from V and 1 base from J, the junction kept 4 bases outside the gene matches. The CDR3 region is CAWSARDRGSNQPQHF. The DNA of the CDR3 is TGTGCCTGGAGTGCCCGGGACAGGGGAAGCAATCAGCCCCAGCATTTT.

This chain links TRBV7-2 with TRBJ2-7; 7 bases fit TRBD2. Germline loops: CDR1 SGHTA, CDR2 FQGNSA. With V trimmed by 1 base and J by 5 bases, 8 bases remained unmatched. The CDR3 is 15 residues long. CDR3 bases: TGTGCCAGCAGCTTAGTTGGCGGGAGTATCGACGAGCAGTACTTC. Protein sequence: CASSLVGGSIDEQYF.

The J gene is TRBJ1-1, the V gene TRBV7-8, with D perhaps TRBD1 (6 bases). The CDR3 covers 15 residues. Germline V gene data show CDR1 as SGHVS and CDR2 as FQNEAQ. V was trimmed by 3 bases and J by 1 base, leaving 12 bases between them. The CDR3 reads CASSFSRGRNTEAFF. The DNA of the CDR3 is TGTGCCAGCAGCTTCAGCAGGGGCCGGAACACTGAAGCTTTCTTT.